Listed below are T cell receptor beta chains from one sample, sequenced in a study of read filtering for tumor transcriptome and immune sequencing. In TCRdb, the reads were re-called with MiXCR into one record per CDR3 protein. Counted here are approximately 150,000 distinct CDR3 sequences, under 15% occurring once; the ten biggest clones make up 8.4%. Sequencing was done on a sample of a population of CD138-negative cells sorted from bone marrow. These receptors were obtained from a donor at least 40 years old with multiple myeloma. CDR3s include the opening cysteine and the closing phenylalanine or tryptophan. Each record gives: clone size, D gene, J gene, V gene, CDR3 protein. The D gene is left open where the match is weak. The size entry is marked missing in some rows and otherwise reads once, few, many or a size class.

many,TRBD1,TRBJ1-2,TRBV7-8,CASSLVRRGSYTF
many,TRBD1,TRBJ1-1,TRBV5-1,CASSRQGGQNTEAFF
many,NA,TRBJ1-1,TRBV3-1,CASSLRETNTEAFF
many,TRBD1,TRBJ2-2,TRBV19,CASSARTGNTGELFF
NA,NA,TRBJ2-5,TRBV20-1,CSALPILGETQYF
many,NA,TRBJ2-1,TRBV7-9,CASSSLRLDEQFF
many,NA,TRBJ2-2,TRBV19,CASTTLPQDNTGELFF
many,NA,TRBJ1-5,TRBV3-1,CASSQGGGTNQPQHF
many,NA,TRBJ2-1,TRBV5-1,CASSLARGNEQFF
many,TRBD1,TRBJ1-3,TRBV10-3,CAISDRTGNTIYF
few,TRBD2,TRBJ2-3,TRBV2,CASSGLAGAGDTQYF
NA,NA,TRBJ1-5,TRBV6-1,CASSGGIGQPQHF
many,NA,TRBJ2-7,TRBV12-5,CASGLVVKPDYEQYF